The rows below give T cell receptor beta chains drawn from one sample of a study of CD8 T cells in Susac syndrome. TCRdb fed the immunoSEQ multiplex PCR reads into MiXCR, producing one record per CDR3 protein. The sample has roughly 150,000 distinct CDR3 sequences, roughly 94% seen once. The sequencing input was CD4+ T cells from PBMCs. These receptors were taken from a human donor with multiple sclerosis. Both conserved end residues are part of each CDR3. Each record gives: D gene, clone size, V gene, J gene, CDR3 protein, CDR3 DNA. D genes are given only for firm matches. The size entry is marked missing in some rows and otherwise reads once, few, many or a size class.

D gene: TRBD1
clone size: .
V gene: TRBV27
J gene: TRBJ2-4
CDR3 protein: CASSTFSGGKNIQYF
CDR3 DNA: TGTGCCAGCAGTACCTTTTCAGGGGGCAAAAACATTCAGTACTTC

D gene: TRBD1
clone size: .
V gene: TRBV6-2/TRBV6-3
J gene: TRBJ2-7
CDR3 protein: CASSYSYPREGQGARYEQYF
CDR3 DNA: TGTGCCAGCAGTTACTCATACCCTCGCGAGGGACAGGGAGCCCGATACGAGCAGTACTTC

D gene: .
clone size: .
V gene: TRBV7-9
J gene: TRBJ1-2
CDR3 protein: CASSSPNNYGYTF
CDR3 DNA: TGTGCCAGCAGCTCCCCGAACAACTATGGCTACACCTTC

D gene: .
clone size: .
V gene: TRBV5-1
J gene: TRBJ2-1
CDR3 protein: CASSPEPQTYNEQFF
CDR3 DNA: TGCGCCAGCAGCCCTGAACCCCAAACCTACAATGAGCAGTTCTTC

D gene: TRBD2
clone size: .
V gene: TRBV7-9
J gene: TRBJ2-2
CDR3 protein: CASSSLIAGNTGELFF
CDR3 DNA: TGTGCCAGCAGCTCCCTAATAGCGGGAAACACCGGGGAGCTGTTTTTT

D gene: TRBD1
clone size: once
V gene: TRBV20-1
J gene: TRBJ1-5
CDR3 protein: CSARDSRNQPQHF
CDR3 DNA: TGCAGTGCTCGGGACAGTCGCAATCAGCCCCAGCATTTT

D gene: .
clone size: .
V gene: TRBV5-1
J gene: TRBJ2-2
CDR3 protein: CASSPGTPNTGELFF
CDR3 DNA: TGCGCCAGCAGTCCCGGGACCCCGAACACCGGGGAGCTGTTTTTT

D gene: .
clone size: .
V gene: TRBV20-1
J gene: TRBJ1-2
CDR3 protein: CSAPGGPNYGYTF
CDR3 DNA: TGCAGTGCTCCCGGGGGACCAAACTATGGCTACACCTTC

D gene: .
clone size: .
V gene: TRBV5-6
J gene: TRBJ1-1
CDR3 protein: CASSWEGMANTEAFF
CDR3 DNA: TGTGCCAGCAGCTGGGAGGGGATGGCGAACACTGAAGCTTTCTTT

D gene: TRBD2
clone size: .
V gene: TRBV19
J gene: TRBJ2-1
CDR3 protein: CASSPPGLVYNEQFF
CDR3 DNA: TGTGCCAGTAGTCCTCCGGGACTAGTGTACAATGAGCAGTTCTTC

D gene: .
clone size: .
V gene: TRBV12-3/TRBV12-4
J gene: TRBJ1-5
CDR3 protein: CASSSDYQPQHF
CDR3 DNA: TGTGCCAGCAGTTCGGACTATCAGCCCCAGCATTTT

D gene: TRBD1
clone size: once
V gene: TRBV15
J gene: TRBJ2-3
CDR3 protein: CATSGGQGITDTQYF
CDR3 DNA: TGTGCCACCAGCGGAGGACAGGGGATAACAGATACGCAGTATTTT

D gene: TRBD1
clone size: .
V gene: TRBV30
J gene: TRBJ1-2
CDR3 protein: CAWSQTGTAHGYTF
CDR3 DNA: TGTGCCTGGAGTCAAACCGGGACAGCCCACGGCTACACCTTC

D gene: .
clone size: .
V gene: TRBV7-9
J gene: TRBJ1-1
CDR3 protein: CASSERGGAEAEAFF
CDR3 DNA: TGTGCCAGCAGCGAACGTGGGGGAGCGGAAGCTGAAGCTTTCTTT

D gene: .
clone size: .
V gene: TRBV3-1
J gene: TRBJ1-2
CDR3 protein: CASSRSDGGYTF
CDR3 DNA: TGTGCCAGCAGTCGCTCGGACGGGGGCTACACCTTC

D gene: TRBD2
clone size: .
V gene: TRBV4-3
J gene: TRBJ2-1
CDR3 protein: CASSQDHIGRNEQFF
CDR3 DNA: TGCGCCAGCAGCCAAGATCACATCGGGAGGAATGAGCAGTTCTTC

D gene: .
clone size: .
V gene: TRBV4-1
J gene: TRBJ2-1
CDR3 protein: CASSHILSYNEQFF
CDR3 DNA: TGCGCCAGCAGCCATATCCTCTCCTACAATGAGCAGTTCTTC

D gene: .
clone size: .
V gene: TRBV20-1
J gene: TRBJ2-1
CDR3 protein: CSATPGRSVEQFF
CDR3 DNA: TGCAGTGCGACCCCGGGGAGGTCTGTTGAGCAGTTCTTC

D gene: .
clone size: .
V gene: TRBV24-1
J gene: TRBJ1-1
CDR3 protein: CATSEPDRDPEETEAFF
CDR3 DNA: TGTGCCACCAGTGAGCCCGACCGGGACCCCGAGGAGACTGAAGCTTTCTTT

D gene: .
clone size: .
V gene: TRBV28
J gene: TRBJ1-5
CDR3 protein: CASSLSGRYSNQPQHF
CDR3 DNA: TGTGCCAGCAGTTTATCGGGGAGATATAGCAATCAGCCCCAGCATTTT

D gene: .
clone size: .
V gene: TRBV20-1
J gene: TRBJ2-1
CDR3 protein: CSAMHWRSYNEQFF
CDR3 DNA: TGCAGTGCCATGCATTGGAGATCCTACAATGAGCAGTTCTTC

D gene: TRBD1
clone size: once
V gene: TRBV5-4
J gene: TRBJ2-1
CDR3 protein: CASSLRIVPGGEQFF
CDR3 DNA: TGTGCCAGCAGCTTGAGGATCGTGCCAGGGGGCGAGCAGTTCTTC

D gene: .
clone size: .
V gene: TRBV14
J gene: TRBJ2-5
CDR3 protein: CASSRWGTDQETQYF
CDR3 DNA: TGTGCCAGCAGCCGGTGGGGGACGGATCAAGAGACCCAGTACTTC

D gene: .
clone size: .
V gene: TRBV11-1
J gene: TRBJ1-1
CDR3 protein: CASSPPGMMNTEAFF
CDR3 DNA: TGTGCCAGCAGCCCCCCGGGGATGATGAACACTGAAGCTTTCTTT

D gene: .
clone size: .
V gene: TRBV5-1
J gene: TRBJ1-2
CDR3 protein: CASSFQTGEYGYTF
CDR3 DNA: TGCGCCAGCAGCTTCCAGACTGGAGAGTATGGCTACACCTTC

D gene: .
clone size: once
V gene: TRBV2
J gene: TRBJ1-2
CDR3 protein: CASSEARNYGYTF
CDR3 DNA: TGTGCCAGCAGTGAAGCGAGGAACTATGGCTACACCTTC

D gene: .
clone size: few
V gene: TRBV6-5
J gene: TRBJ2-7
CDR3 protein: CASILSSEQYF
CDR3 DNA: TGTGCCAGCATCTTATCATCCGAGCAGTACTTC

D gene: .
clone size: once
V gene: TRBV6-2/TRBV6-3
J gene: TRBJ2-7
CDR3 protein: CASSERPYEQYF
CDR3 DNA: TGTGCCAGCAGTGAGAGGCCCTACGAGCAGTACTTC

D gene: .
clone size: .
V gene: TRBV20-1
J gene: TRBJ1-2
CDR3 protein: CSAHRDGYTF
CDR3 DNA: TGCAGTGCCCACAGGGATGGCTACACCTTC

D gene: TRBD2
clone size: .
V gene: TRBV10-3
J gene: TRBJ2-1
CDR3 protein: CAISRSGLADYNEQFF
CDR3 DNA: TGTGCCATCAGCCGATCGGGACTAGCGGACTACAATGAGCAGTTCTTC

D gene: .
clone size: .
V gene: TRBV30
J gene: TRBJ2-3
CDR3 protein: CAWSVGRDTQYF
CDR3 DNA: TGTGCCTGGAGTGTAGGGAGAGATACGCAGTATTTT

D gene: .
clone size: .
V gene: TRBV13
J gene: TRBJ2-2
CDR3 protein: CASSPRVLNTGELFF
CDR3 DNA: TGTGCCAGCAGCCCCCGGGTCCTGAACACCGGGGAGCTGTTTTTT

D gene: TRBD1
clone size: .
V gene: TRBV29-1
J gene: TRBJ1-5
CDR3 protein: CSVQTGINQPQHF
CDR3 DNA: TGCAGCGTCCAGACAGGGATCAATCAGCCCCAGCATTTT

D gene: .
clone size: .
V gene: TRBV7-2
J gene: TRBJ1-1
CDR3 protein: CASSLSFEGNTEAFF
CDR3 DNA: TGTGCCAGCAGCTTAAGCTTCGAAGGGAACACTGAAGCTTTCTTT

D gene: TRBD1
clone size: .
V gene: TRBV5-1
J gene: TRBJ1-1
CDR3 protein: CASSAGQVETEAFF
CDR3 DNA: TGCGCCAGCAGTGCGGGACAGGTAGAGACTGAAGCTTTCTTT

D gene: .
clone size: .
V gene: TRBV20-1
J gene: TRBJ1-5
CDR3 protein: CSANRGDNQPQHF
CDR3 DNA: TGCAGTGCTAACCGGGGGGACAATCAGCCCCAGCATTTT

D gene: .
clone size: .
V gene: TRBV6-1
J gene: TRBJ2-5
CDR3 protein: CASSATGPKETQYF
CDR3 DNA: TGTGCCAGCAGTGCCACAGGGCCTAAAGAGACCCAGTACTTC

D gene: .
clone size: .
V gene: TRBV2
J gene: TRBJ1-1
CDR3 protein: CASSTPDVRNTEAFF
CDR3 DNA: TGTGCCAGCAGTACACCCGATGTACGGAACACTGAAGCTTTCTTT

D gene: .
clone size: .
V gene: TRBV24-1
J gene: TRBJ2-1
CDR3 protein: CATSDSSARSYNEQFF
CDR3 DNA: TGTGCCACCAGTGATTCTAGCGCCCGCTCCTACAATGAGCAGTTCTTC

D gene: TRBD2
clone size: .
V gene: TRBV12-5
J gene: TRBJ2-3
CDR3 protein: CASGPGAGATDTQYF
CDR3 DNA: TGTGCTAGTGGTCCCGGGGCGGGAGCCACAGATACGCAGTATTTT

D gene: .
clone size: once
V gene: TRBV6-5
J gene: TRBJ2-7
CDR3 protein: CASMAFQSYEQYF
CDR3 DNA: TGTGCCAGCATGGCATTTCAATCCTACGAGCAGTACTTC

D gene: .
clone size: .
V gene: TRBV27
J gene: TRBJ1-1
CDR3 protein: CASSKNADTEAFF
CDR3 DNA: TGTGCCAGCAGTAAAAATGCGGACACTGAAGCTTTCTTT

D gene: TRBD2
clone size: few
V gene: TRBV6-5
J gene: TRBJ2-3
CDR3 protein: CASSYRLAGDTQYF
CDR3 DNA: TGTGCCAGCAGTTATAGACTAGCGGGGGATACGCAGTATTTT

D gene: .
clone size: once
V gene: TRBV28
J gene: TRBJ2-3
CDR3 protein: CASSLILGSTDTQYF
CDR3 DNA: TGTGCCAGCAGTTTAATTCTCGGTAGCACAGATACGCAGTATTTT

D gene: .
clone size: .
V gene: TRBV12-3/TRBV12-4
J gene: TRBJ2-7
CDR3 protein: CASSPSWGTPHSYEQYF
CDR3 DNA: TGTGCCAGCAGTCCCTCTTGGGGAACACCTCACTCCTACGAGCAGTACTTC

D gene: TRBD2
clone size: .
V gene: TRBV4-2
J gene: TRBJ2-5
CDR3 protein: CASSQLAGTQETQYF
CDR3 DNA: TGTGCCAGCAGCCAATTAGCGGGGACACAAGAGACCCAGTACTTC

D gene: .
clone size: .
V gene: TRBV4-2
J gene: TRBJ2-5
CDR3 protein: CASSLGFNQETQYF
CDR3 DNA: TGTGCCAGCAGCCTCGGCTTCAACCAAGAGACCCAGTACTTC

D gene: .
clone size: .
V gene: TRBV7-9
J gene: TRBJ1-4
CDR3 protein: CASSLMSTNEKLFF
CDR3 DNA: TGTGCCAGCAGCTTAATGTCAACTAATGAAAAACTGTTTTTT

D gene: .
clone size: .
V gene: TRBV6-5
J gene: TRBJ2-7
CDR3 protein: CASSTRDFHPGEQYF
CDR3 DNA: TGTGCCAGCAGTACCCGGGACTTTCACCCGGGCGAGCAGTACTTC

D gene: TRBD1
clone size: .
V gene: TRBV7-2
J gene: TRBJ1-5
CDR3 protein: CASSPGQRDQPQHF
CDR3 DNA: TGTGCCAGCAGCCCGGGACAGAGAGATCAGCCCCAGCATTTT

D gene: .
clone size: .
V gene: TRBV30
J gene: TRBJ2-5
CDR3 protein: CASQPGGPGTQYF
CDR3 DNA: TGTGCCTCCCAACCCGGGGGCCCGGGGACCCAGTACTTC

D gene: .
clone size: .
V gene: TRBV13
J gene: TRBJ1-5
CDR3 protein: CASSQRWGVIQPQHF
CDR3 DNA: TGTGCCAGCAGCCAGCGGTGGGGGGTAATTCAGCCCCAGCATTTT

D gene: .
clone size: .
V gene: TRBV6-5
J gene: TRBJ1-3
CDR3 protein: CASSGQHSGNTIYF
CDR3 DNA: TGTGCCAGCAGCGGACAGCACTCTGGAAACACCATATATTTT

D gene: .
clone size: once
V gene: TRBV7-2
J gene: TRBJ1-5
CDR3 protein: CASSLNQVQPQHF
CDR3 DNA: TGTGCCAGCAGCCTTAATCAGGTTCAGCCCCAGCATTTT